This entry features one T cell receptor (beta chain) sequence. Its antigen is currently unknown. ViraFEST assay sequencing came after antigen-specific CD4+ T cells were expanded with viral peptide pools. Researchers isolated CD4+ T cells once approximately eleven days of culture had elapsed. A PCR test confirmed that the person had SARS-CoV-2 infection between March and December 2020. The data belong to a study of vaccination effects on CD4 cells after COVID-19. Across the study: Participants each got two BNT162b2 or mRNA-1273 vaccine doses.

Only in-frame clones appear in the TCRdb table, and some are missing; sequencing was by immunoSEQ multiplex PCR. Here the sample spans around 49,000 clones, roughly two thirds being singletons. The clonotype originates from a human donor who had a prior SARS-CoV-2 infection. Material: CD4+ T cells from PBMCs cultured with a peptide pool, obtained before COVID-19 vaccination.

CDR3 sequence: CASSAQTGVNEKLFF. DNA for the CDR3: TGTGCCAGCAGCGCTCAGACAGGGGTGAATGAAAAACTGTTTTTT. The V gene is TRBV9, the J gene TRBJ1-4, with 8 bases fitting TRBD1. V shed 3 bases and J 5 bases; nucleotides not matched to a gene: 6. Germline V gene lookup returns CDR1 SGDLS and CDR2 YYNGEE. The CDR3 totals 15 residues. Full variable domain (remainder filled in from reference TRBV9 and TRBJ1-4): DSGVTQTPKHLITATGQRVTLRCSPRSGDLSVYWYQQSLDQGLQFLIQYYNGEERAKGNILERFSAQQFPDLHSELNLSSLELGDSALYFCASSAQTGVNEKLFFGSGTQLSVL.